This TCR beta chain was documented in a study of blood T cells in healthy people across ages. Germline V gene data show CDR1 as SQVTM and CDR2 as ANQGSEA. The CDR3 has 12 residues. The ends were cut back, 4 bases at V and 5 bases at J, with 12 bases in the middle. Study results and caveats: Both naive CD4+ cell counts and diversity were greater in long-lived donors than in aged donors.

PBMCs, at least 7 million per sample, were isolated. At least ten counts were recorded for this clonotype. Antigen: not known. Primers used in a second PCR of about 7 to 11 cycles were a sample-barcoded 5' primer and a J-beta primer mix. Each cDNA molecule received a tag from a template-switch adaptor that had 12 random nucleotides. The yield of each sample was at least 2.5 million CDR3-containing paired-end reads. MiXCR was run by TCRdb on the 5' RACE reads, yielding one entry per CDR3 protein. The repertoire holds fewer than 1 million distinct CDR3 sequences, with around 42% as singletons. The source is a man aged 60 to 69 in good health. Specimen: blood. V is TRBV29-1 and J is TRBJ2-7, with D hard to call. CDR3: CSVGGEENEQYF. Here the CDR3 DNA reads TGCAGCGTTGGAGGTGAGGAAAACGAGCAGTACTTC.